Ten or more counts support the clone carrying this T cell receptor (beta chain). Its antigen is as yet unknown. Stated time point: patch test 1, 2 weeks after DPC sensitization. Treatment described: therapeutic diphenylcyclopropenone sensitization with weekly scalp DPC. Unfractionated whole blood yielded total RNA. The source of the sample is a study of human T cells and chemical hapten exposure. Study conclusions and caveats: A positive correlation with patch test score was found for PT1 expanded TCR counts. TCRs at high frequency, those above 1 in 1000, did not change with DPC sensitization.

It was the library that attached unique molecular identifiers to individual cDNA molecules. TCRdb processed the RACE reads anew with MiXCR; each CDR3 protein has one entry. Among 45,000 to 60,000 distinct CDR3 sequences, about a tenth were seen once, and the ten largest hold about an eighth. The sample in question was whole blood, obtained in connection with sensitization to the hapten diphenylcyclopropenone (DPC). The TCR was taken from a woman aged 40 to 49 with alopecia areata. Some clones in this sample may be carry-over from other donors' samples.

The CDR3 here is CASSRRGNNSPLHF. The CDR3, as DNA: TGTGCCAGCAGTCGCCGAGGGAATAATTCACCCCTCCACTTT. The chain couples TRBV6-2 or TRBV6-3 to TRBJ1-6; D is uncertain. Trimming took off 5 bases at V and 5 bases at J, with 10 bases between the two ends. The CDR3 runs to 14 residues. The germline gives CDR1 MNHEY, CDR2 SVGEGT.